This TCR beta chain was documented in a study of OX40 agonist ivuxolimab in advanced cancers. Study as a whole: A history of anti-PD-1, anti-PD-L1 or anti-CTLA-4 therapy was acceptable, and approximately 40% had some.

TCRdb's copy holds only in-frame clones and misses some; the assay was immunoSEQ multiplex PCR. The sample lists over 75,000 clones, more than 75% occurring once. As for this clone: Its target is not known.

Study-wide results and limits: Low levels of normalized T-cell clonal expansion also appeared in some nonresponders.

This clonotype was sampled from an adult with an advanced solid tumor such as melanoma, head and neck, liver or kidney cancer. Source: CD4+ or CD8+ T cells sorted from blood, taken in a trial of the OX40 agonist ivuxolimab.

In nucleotides, the CDR3 is TGTGCCAGCAGTGGATGGGGTGATACGCAGTATTTT. Translating it yields CASSGWGDTQYF. The chain employs TRBV2 and TRBJ2-3; D uncertain. The germline V and J ends were trimmed by 4 bases and 6 bases, with 8 bases remaining between them. Per the germline V gene, CDR1 is SNHLY and CDR2 is FYNNEI. This CDR3 contains 12 residues.